This T cell receptor beta chain originates from a study of blood T cell repertoires in COVID-19. In the source study's methods: Amplification with reference gene primers provided the estimates of nucleated cell counts. The assay was immunoSEQ multiplex PCR, and TCRdb's table has in-frame clones only and misses some. V and J calls and clone size are those listed in that table; D and trimming were worked out from the DNA. The data hold about 430,000 clones, with over 75% observed a single time. The ends lost 11 bases at V and 0 bases at J; junction bases unmatched: 11. The CDR3 has 15 residues. CDR1 SNHLY and CDR2 FYNNEI come from the germline V gene.

Sequenced sample: PBMCs or T cells enriched from blood (not recorded which). The sequence was collected from a woman between 18 and 30 years old who had been exposed to COVID-19. V usage is TRBV2 and J usage is TRBJ1-2, with 8 positions matching TRBD1. CDR3 sequence: CADGQGTNTNYGYTF. CDR3 DNA: TGTGCCGATGGACAGGGCACCAATACTAACTATGGCTACACCTTC. Using reference TRBV2 and TRBJ1-2 for the parts outside the CDR3, the full variable domain is EPEVTQTPSHQVTQMGQEVILRCVPISNHLYFYWYRQILGQKVEFLVSFYNNEISEKSEIFDDQFSVERPDGSNFTLKIRSTKLEDSAMYFCADGQGTNTNYGYTFGSGTRLTVV.